These T cell receptor beta chains were read from a single sample in a study of CD8 T cells in Susac syndrome. TCRdb itself ran the immunoSEQ multiplex PCR reads through MiXCR, one entry per CDR3 protein. The profile covers some 140,000 distinct CDR3 sequences, with roughly 76% appearing a single time and about 0.51% taken by the ten largest. The material sequenced was CD8+ T cells from PBMCs. These TCRs come from a human donor with multiple sclerosis. Each CDR3 is given with its conserved first and last residue. D genes are given only for firm matches. Expanded clones are given a class, and other clones once, few, many or no size at all.

J	V	size	D	CDR3	DNA
TRBJ2-2	TRBV7-9	NA	NA	CASSQGLRLGELFF	TGTGCCAGCAGCCAAGGGCTTCGACTCGGGGAGCTGTTTTTT
TRBJ1-2	TRBV10-3	NA	NA	CAISEDGPGNYGYTF	TGTGCCATCAGTGAGGATGGGCCAGGCAACTATGGCTACACCTTC
TRBJ1-5	TRBV15	NA	NA	CATSIFYWDNQPQHF	TGTGCCACCAGCATTTTTTACTGGGACAATCAGCCCCAGCATTTT
TRBJ2-1	TRBV6-5	few	NA	CASSYSTVSSYNEQFF	TGTGCCAGCAGTTACTCGACCGTGAGCTCCTACAATGAGCAGTTCTTC
TRBJ2-5	TRBV24-1	NA	NA	CATSDPWDIETQYF	TGTGCCACCAGTGACCCATGGGACATAGAGACCCAGTACTTC
TRBJ2-7	TRBV12-3/TRBV12-4	NA	NA	CASSLWGIYEQYF	TGTGCCAGCAGTTTGTGGGGGATCTACGAGCAGTACTTC
TRBJ2-1	TRBV6-1	NA	TRBD1	CASKRDRGLYNEQFF	TGTGCCAGTAAACGGGACAGGGGGCTGTACAATGAGCAGTTCTTC
TRBJ2-7	TRBV4-1	few	TRBD2	CASSPRGGHDEQYF	TGCGCCAGCAGCCCACGGGGGGGCCACGACGAGCAGTACTTC
TRBJ1-1	TRBV7-9	NA	NA	CASSLSALDTEAFF	TGTGCCAGCAGCTTATCCGCCCTGGACACTGAAGCTTTCTTT
TRBJ1-4	TRBV13	few	NA	CASSLSGSGHEKLFF	TGTGCCAGCAGCTTATCGGGATCCGGTCATGAAAAACTGTTTTTT
TRBJ2-5	TRBV7-9	NA	TRBD1	CASSHPTGARETQYF	TGTGCCAGCAGCCACCCCACAGGGGCGAGGGAGACCCAGTACTTC
TRBJ1-2	TRBV19	NA	NA	CASSVIVGTDDGYTF	TGTGCCAGTAGTGTGATAGTCGGGACGGATGATGGCTACACCTTC
TRBJ1-2	TRBV6-6	few	NA	CASSYSGVGYGYTF	TGTGCCAGCAGTTACTCCGGGGTGGGCTATGGCTACACCTTC